These 7 T cell receptor beta chains were sequenced from one sample in a study of persistence of HIV-infected CD4 T cells. Their recognized antigens are unknown. The libraries were made with immunoSEQ version 4 in survey mode. Only in-frame clones appear in the TCRdb table, and some are missing; sequencing was by immunoSEQ multiplex PCR. The data show 35,000 or so clones, about 83% seen once. Overlapping HIV-1 Gag 15-mer peptides at roughly 1 ug per peptide per mL were used. Memory cells lacking CD40L and CD69 with high CD45RO were sorted. This sample comprised cultured CD4+ T cells from PBMCs, obtained from a patient who received antiretroviral therapy. Source of these receptors: an adult with HIV. The donor label of this sample is uncertain.

This chain joins TRBV19 and TRBJ1-3; tentatively, D is TRBD1 (6 bases). This CDR3 has 14 residues. Trimming stripped 3 bases from V and 3 bases from J, with 9 bases between. Germline loops: CDR1 LNHDA, CDR2 SQIVND (reference sequence). CDR3: CASSIGQIGNTIYF. CDR3 nucleotide sequence: TGTGCCAGTAGTATCGGACAGATTGGAAACACCATATATTTT.

This rearrangement joins TRBV4-1 to TRBJ2-5, with 8 bases fitting TRBD1. The CDR3 contains 14 residues. Germline CDR1 and CDR2: MGHRA and YSYEKL. The J segment lost 5 bases and the V segment lost 3 bases, leaving 5 bases of the junction unmatched. The CDR3 protein is CASSHSGGGETQYF. For the CDR3, the DNA is TGCGCCAGCAGCCATTCAGGGGGCGGGGAGACCCAGTACTTC.

The V call is TRBV5-1, the J call TRBJ2-5; TRBD1 might be the D (5 bases). Deletions cut 3 bases from V and 2 bases from J, with 14 bases between. In germline, CDR1 is SGHRS, CDR2 YFSETQ. The CDR3 totals 15 residues. DNA for the CDR3: TGCGCCAGCAGCTGGACCCCGGACACACAAGAGACCCAGTACTTC. This translates into CASSWTPDTQETQYF. The full variable domain, its missing parts supplied by reference TRBV5-1 and TRBJ2-5, is KAGVTQTPRYLIKTRGQQVTLSCSPISGHRSVSWYQQTPGQGLQFLFEYFSETQRNKGNFPGRFSGRQFSNSRSEMNVSTLELGDSALYLCASSWTPDTQETQYFGPGTRLLVL.

This rearrangement joins TRBV18 to TRBJ1-2, with 8 bases lining up with TRBD1. The J segment lost 4 bases and the V segment lost 0 bases, leaving 10 bases of the junction unmatched. Germline CDR1 reads KGHSH; CDR2 reads LQKENI. The length of the CDR3 is 17 residues. CDR3 sequence: CASSPPEGAGGIYGYTF. CDR3 nucleotide sequence: TGTGCCAGCTCACCACCGGAGGGGGCAGGGGGCATCTATGGCTACACCTTC.

V gene TRBV28 combines with J gene TRBJ2-7; TRBD2 matches at 7 bases. Germline loops: CDR1 MDHEN, CDR2 SYDVKM. The junction had 5 bases not matched to a gene; V was cut back by 2 bases and J by 1 base. The CDR3 is 15 residues long. CDR3 protein: CASSLGPSGSYEQYF. As DNA, the CDR3 is TGTGCCAGCAGTTTAGGGCCTAGCGGTTCCTACGAGCAGTACTTC.

The rearrangement uses TRBV28 and TRBJ1-6, with D tentatively TRBD1 (5 bases). Looked up from germline, CDR1 is MDHEN and CDR2 is SYDVKM. Trimming stripped 2 bases from V and 7 bases from J, with 9 bases between. This CDR3 is 14 amino acids long. The CDR3 is CASSLRGINSPLHF. CDR3 coding DNA: TGTGCCAGCAGTTTAAGGGGCATAAATTCACCCCTCCACTTT.

The rearrangement uses TRBV18 and TRBJ2-1; the D is unclear. The CDR3 sequence is 18 residues long. Germline V gene sequence: CDR1 KGHSH, CDR2 LQKENI. V lost 1 base, J lost 0 bases, and 16 bases lay in between. CDR3 amino acids: CASSPLWATISSYNEQFF. In DNA form, the CDR3 reads TGTGCCAGCTCACCACTATGGGCTACCATAAGCTCCTACAATGAGCAGTTCTTC.